Below are 22 T cell receptor beta chains sequenced from a single sample in a study of cytomegalovirus exposure and HLA in healthy donors. Researchers ran the PCR with 60 Vbeta and 13 Jbeta primers. Here immunoSEQ multiplex PCR was the method, and the copy in TCRdb shows in-frame clones only, minus some. Among under 300,000 clones listed, around 81% were seen once. Sequenced sample: PBMCs. The receptors originated from a woman in her sixties or seventies in good health and CMV-seropositive.

This chain links TRBV18 with TRBJ2-5, with D tentatively TRBD1 (5 bases). V shed 1 base and J shed 5 bases, with 8 bases lying between them. The CDR3 consists of 13 residues. CDR1 is KGHSH and CDR2 is LQKENI in the germline V gene. The CDR3 bases are TGTGCCAGCTCACCACGGGGCGAGGAGACCCAGTACTTC. Amino acids: CASSPRGEETQYF.

This clone was seen a handful of times. This chain links TRBV19 with TRBJ1-5; TRBD1 might be the D (6 bases). Germline loops: CDR1 LNHDA, CDR2 SQIVND (reference sequence). CDR3 length equals 14 residues. The V end was cut by 7 bases, the J end by 5 bases, with 15 bases between. In nucleotides, the CDR3 is TGTGCCAGTACTGACAGGTCGCGCTATCAGCCCCAGCATTTT. This gives the protein CASTDRSRYQPQHF.

The chain joins TRBV30 to TRBJ2-5, with 13 bases identical to TRBD2. Germline V gene data show CDR1 as GTSNPN and CDR2 as SVGIG (reference sequence). Germline trimming cut 2 bases from V and 4 bases from J; bases unmatched to any gene: 7. The CDR3 contains 16 residues. Written as DNA, the CDR3 is TGTGCCTGGAGTTTTGAACTAGCGGGAGGGGGAGAGACCCAGTACTTC. Protein sequence: CAWSFELAGGGETQYF.

This clone was seen more than once but under ten times. DNA for the CDR3: TGCAGCGTGAGGACTGCCATGAACACTGAAGCTTTCTTT. Its translation: CSVRTAMNTEAFF. This sequence joins TRBV29-1 and TRBJ1-1; D is undetermined. The CDR3 extends over 13 amino acids. Trimming left V 6 bases short and J 0 bases short, with 11 bases between. In germline, CDR1 is SQVTM, CDR2 ANQGSEA.

The chain uses TRBV10-3 and TRBJ1-2, with 12 bases that match TRBD1. The CDR3 totals 15 residues. The V and J ends lost 6 bases and 4 bases, in that order; junction bases with no gene match: 6. Per germline, CDR1 ENHRY and CDR2 SYGVKD. The CDR3 DNA is TGTGCCATCAGCCCCGGGACAGGGGGCCTCTATGGCTACACCTTC. Its protein product is CAISPGTGGLYGYTF.

This chain connects TRBV6-6 to TRBJ1-1; D gene uncertain. From germline, CDR1 is MNHNY and CDR2 SVGAGI (reference sequence). V was pared by 7 bases and J by 0 bases, with 15 bases between. This CDR3 has 15 residues. The CDR3 here is CASNTRTGLNTEAFF. As DNA, the CDR3 is TGTGCCAGCAATACTAGGACCGGCCTGAACACTGAAGCTTTCTTT.

This sequence joins TRBV10-3 and TRBJ2-3; the D gene is possibly TRBD2 (5 bases). The V end was cut by 10 bases, the J end by 3 bases, with 17 bases between. Germline CDR1 and CDR2: ENHRY and SYGVKD. This CDR3 has 14 residues. In DNA, the CDR3 is TGTGCCACGCACCCGACTAAGGGAACAGATACGCAGTATTTT. As protein: CATHPTKGTDTQYF.

The J gene is TRBJ1-5, the V gene TRBV28; D uncertain. This CDR3 is 15 amino acids long. V was pared by 2 bases and J by 0 bases, with 8 bases between. In germline, CDR1 is MDHEN, CDR2 SYDVKM. Here the CDR3 reads CASSLNQDSNQPQHF. The DNA for the CDR3 is TGTGCCAGCAGTTTAAATCAGGATAGCAATCAGCCCCAGCATTTT.

V usage is TRBV7-7 and J usage is TRBJ2-1, with TRBD1 identical over 9 bases. Germline assignment: CDR1 SSHAT and CDR2 FNYEAQ (reference sequence). Trimming at V came to 5 bases and at J to 9 bases, leaving 11 bases not matched to a gene. The CDR3 sequence is 15 residues long. As DNA, the CDR3 is TGTGCCAGCAGCCAGGCGGGACAGGGTTATGGTGAGCAGTTCTTC. This codes for CASSQAGQGYGEQFF.

The chain combines TRBV19 with TRBJ1-4; no clear D gene. The CDR3 is made up of 13 amino acids. Germline CDR1 reads LNHDA; CDR2 reads SQIVND (reference sequence). Deletions cut 7 bases from V and 7 bases from J, with 13 bases between. The CDR3 nucleotides read TGTGCCAGTAATCGCAGCGGGCCTGAAAAACTGTTTTTT. Translated, it gives CASNRSGPEKLFF.

The CDR3 bases are TGTGCCAGCACTAGGGACAGGGTGGTCACTGAAGCTTTCTTT. Translating gives CASTRDRVVTEAFF. The chain links TRBV6-1 to TRBJ1-1; 9 positions match TRBD1. This CDR3 has 14 amino acids. Germline V gives CDR1 MNHNS, CDR2 SASEGT. After removal of 7 bases from V and 4 bases from J, the junction contained 7 bases not matched to a gene.

This clone was seen more than once but under ten times. Other DNA sequences from this sample encode an identical CDR3 as well. The chain uses TRBV19 and TRBJ2-5; 12 positions agree with TRBD2. Germline lookup yields CDR1 LNHDA and CDR2 SQIVND (reference sequence). There are 14 residues in the CDR3. The trim removed 4 bases at V and 4 bases at J, leaving 1 base unmatched. The CDR3 region has the DNA TGTGCCAGTAGTACGGGACTAGCGGGAGAGACCCAGTACTTC. Protein product: CASSTGLAGETQYF.

The gene calls are TRBV28 and TRBJ2-7; D remains unclear. CDR1 and CDR2 (germline): MDHEN, SYDVKM. V gave up 1 base and J gave up 4 bases, with 5 bases separating them. The CDR3 length is 12 residues. The CDR3 DNA reads TGTGCCAGCAGTTTATCAGGATACGAGCAGTACTTC. The encoded protein is CASSLSGYEQYF.

J is TRBJ2-7 and V is TRBV30; D unclear. The germline CDR1 and CDR2 sequences are GTSNPN and SVGIG (reference sequence). The CDR3 contains 11 residues. V was cut by 3 bases and J by 2 bases, with 5 bases left in between. The CDR3, as DNA: TGTGCCTGGAGCTCTGCCTACGAGCAGTACTTC. Its translation: CAWSSAYEQYF.

The chain joins TRBV21-1 to TRBJ1-4; the table calls TRBD1, which could not be checked here. TRBV21-1 is a recognized pseudogene. The CDR3 sequence is 17 residues long. The CDR3 DNA reads as TGTGCCAGCAGCAAAGGTTGTATGGCAGGGGGAAATGAAAAACTGTTTTTT. Translating it yields CASSKGCMAGGNEKLFF.

The gene calls are TRBV27 and TRBJ2-5; TRBD1 agrees at 11 bases. This CDR3 region has 15 residues. Germline CDR1 MNHEY, CDR2 SMNVEV (reference sequence). The junction had 6 bases not matched to a gene; V was cut back by 5 bases and J by 4 bases. CDR3 coding DNA: TGTGCCAGCAGTGCGGGACAGGGGGAAGGAGAGACCCAGTACTTC. Amino acid sequence: CASSAGQGEGETQYF.

This clone was counted a single time. The V gene is TRBV19, the J gene TRBJ2-2; 8 nucleotides match TRBD2. The V segment lost 3 bases and the J segment 7 bases; nucleotides outside the gene matches: 7. The CDR3 totals 15 residues. Germline V gene data show CDR1 as LNHDA and CDR2 as SQIVND (reference sequence). The CDR3 region is CASSISVSGIGELFF. CDR3 nucleotide sequence: TGTGCCAGTAGTATCTCTGTTAGCGGGATCGGGGAGCTGTTTTTT.

A single count supports this clone. The gene calls are TRBV4-1 and TRBJ2-7, with TRBD2 matching over 10 bases. With V trimmed by 2 bases and J by 1 base, 5 bases remained unmatched. This CDR3 region has 16 residues. Germline V gene lookup returns CDR1 MGHRA and CDR2 YSYEKL. CDR3 bases: TGCGCCAGCAGCCAATCGACTAGCGGGTCGTCCTACGAGCAGTACTTC. Residues: CASSQSTSGSSYEQYF.

The chain is built from TRBV2 and TRBJ2-1, with 12 nucleotides matching TRBD2. Germline CDR1 SNHLY, CDR2 FYNNEI. V lost 5 bases and J lost 8; bases outside the gene matches: 7. CDR3 length equals 15 residues. CDR3 sequence reads: CASSSTSGRVDEQFF. The CDR3 DNA reads as TGTGCCAGCAGTTCGACTAGCGGGAGAGTAGATGAGCAGTTCTTC. Drawing the rest from reference TRBV2 and TRBJ2-1, the complete variable domain is EPEVTQTPSHQVTQMGQEVILRCVPISNHLYFYWYRQILGQKVEFLVSFYNNEISEKSEIFDDQFSVERPDGSNFTLKIRSTKLEDSAMYFCASSSTSGRVDEQFFGPGTRLTVL.

The rearrangement uses TRBV6-5 and TRBJ2-7; TRBD2 matches at 11 bases. This CDR3 comprises 15 residues. CDR1 MNHEY and CDR2 SVGAGI come from the germline V gene. V shed 4 bases and J 3 bases; nucleotides not matched to a gene: 5. This CDR3 is CASSWGLAVNYEQYF. The CDR3 nucleotides read TGTGCCAGCAGTTGGGGACTAGCGGTAAACTACGAGCAGTACTTC.

This rearrangement joins TRBV5-1 to TRBJ2-7; D is uncertain. Trimming removed 2 bases from V and 7 bases from J, with 13 bases in between. Germline CDR1 is SGHRS and CDR2 is YFSETQ. The CDR3 sequence is 13 residues long. In nucleotides, the CDR3 is TGCGCCAGCAGCTTTCTTGGCACAGTAGAGCAGTACTTC. This sequence encodes CASSFLGTVEQYF.

V gene TRBV20-1 combines with J gene TRBJ1-1; D unresolved. Germline V gives CDR1 DFQATT, CDR2 SNEGSKA (reference sequence). The CDR3 runs 11 residues. V lost 5 bases to trimming and J lost 10 bases, with 14 bases between them. The chain's CDR3 is CSAGLVLGAFF. The CDR3 DNA is TGCAGTGCTGGTTTAGTACTCGGAGCTTTCTTT.